These 3 T cell receptor beta chains originate from one sample sequenced in a study of T cells expressing NK-cell markers. With the 5' RACE reads reprocessed, TCRdb shows one record per CDR3 protein and no DNA. Found here are roughly 420,000 distinct CDR3 sequences; the top ten clones hold under 7.5%. Specimen: blood T cells: a sorted CD56 or NKG2C T cell subset, CD4+ or CD8+ T cells, or bulk PBMC T cells (not recorded which). Receptor source: a woman aged 18-69 years in good health.

The rearrangement links TRBV6-2 or TRBV6-3 to TRBJ2-7; TCRdb's D call of TRBD1 is untestable without DNA. Germline CDR1 is MNHEY and CDR2 is SVGEGT. The CDR3 extends over 13 amino acids. This CDR3 reads CASSFPPPWEQYF.

The chain recombines TRBV20-1 with TRBJ2-2. CDR1 and CDR2 (germline): DFQATT, SNEGSKA (reference sequence). CDR3 size: 15 residues. The CDR3 reads CSASVETWPIGELFF.

This chain links TRBV6-1 with TRBJ2-1; TCRdb lists TRBD2, though no DNA is available to test this call. There are 16 residues in the CDR3. Germline V gene sequence: CDR1 MNHNS, CDR2 SASEGT. The CDR3 reads CASYPVGASVHNEQFF.